A single sample is the source of the 13 T cell receptor beta chains below, sequenced in a study of T cells expressing NK-cell markers. With the 5' RACE reads reprocessed, TCRdb shows one record per CDR3 protein and no DNA. In all, the sample yields roughly 430,000 distinct CDR3 sequences. The sequencing sample was made of blood T cells: a sorted CD56 or NKG2C T cell subset, CD4+ or CD8+ T cells, or bulk PBMC T cells (not recorded which). The receptors were sampled from a woman between 18 and 75 years old in good health.

This chain connects TRBV6-1 to TRBJ2-1; TCRdb proposes TRBD1, but this gene call is untestable without DNA. The CDR3 consists of 14 residues. The germline V gene encodes CDR1 MNHNS and CDR2 SASEGT. The CDR3: CASRPRGDINEQFF.

The chain carries TRBV30 and TRBJ1-3. CDR1 is GTSNPN and CDR2 is SVGIG in the germline V gene (reference sequence). The CDR3 totals 14 residues. The CDR3 region is CAWVTSNPPNTIYF.

V and J are TRBV6-2 or TRBV6-3 and TRBJ1-1. Germline CDR1 and CDR2: MNHEY and SVGEGT. This CDR3 has 13 residues. CDR3 residues: CASSSEENTEAFF.

V usage is TRBV20-1 and J usage is TRBJ2-2; the D gene TCRdb calls, TRBD1, cannot be checked with no DNA. Germline lookup yields CDR1 DFQATT and CDR2 SNEGSKA (reference sequence). The CDR3 sequence is 14 residues long. The CDR3 is CSAAPGLNTGELFF.

The chain joins TRBV5-1 to TRBJ2-1; TCRdb names TRBD1, which stays unverified in the absence of DNA. This CDR3 spans 15 amino acids. The germline V gene has CDR1 SGHRS and CDR2 YFSETQ. CDR3 sequence: CASGEGAVSYNEQFF.

The rearrangement joins TRBV11-2 to TRBJ2-1; as DNA is missing, the TRBD2 call by TCRdb cannot be tested. Germline CDR1 SGHAT, CDR2 FQNNGV. The CDR3 is 16 residues long. CDR3 in amino acids: CASSFRLEASYNEQFF.

CDR3 protein: CSARDGGLTDTQYF. The chain links TRBV20-1 to TRBJ2-3; as DNA is missing, the TRBD2 call by TCRdb cannot be tested. CDR1 is DFQATT, CDR2 SNEGSKA, per germline (reference sequence). The CDR3 totals 14 residues.

The gene calls are TRBV9 and TRBJ2-3. This CDR3 has 15 residues. The germline V gene has CDR1 SGDLS and CDR2 YYNGEE. The CDR3 is CASSLRTMSTDTQYF.

This CDR3 is CASRPDWNTEAFF. The gene calls are TRBV3-1 and TRBJ1-1. The CDR3 is 13 residues long. The V gene's germline CDR1 is LGHDT and CDR2 YNNKEL (reference sequence).

The V gene is TRBV10-1, the J gene TRBJ2-1; TCRdb names TRBD1, which stays unverified in the absence of DNA. Per germline, CDR1 WNHNN and CDR2 SYGVQD (reference sequence). The CDR3 spans 13 residues. CDR3 sequence reads: CASGTSQNNEQFF.

This rearrangement joins TRBV19 to TRBJ2-7; checking the TCRdb D call of TRBD1 is not possible without DNA. The CDR3 runs to 12 residues. Germline CDR1 is LNHDA and CDR2 is SQIVND (reference sequence). CDR3 sequence: CASSFPPGEQYF.

The V gene is TRBV12-3 or TRBV12-4, the J gene TRBJ2-7; the D call of TRBD1 rests on TCRdb alone, since no DNA is present to check it. This CDR3 contains 13 residues. The CDR3 here is CASTARGRAEQYF.

The chain combines TRBV7-6 with TRBJ2-7; without DNA, the TCRdb call of TRBD1 cannot be checked. The germline V gene encodes CDR1 SGHVS and CDR2 FNYEAQ. CDR3 length: 13 residues. CDR3 amino acids: CASSYGGPYEQYF.